This is a list of T cell receptor beta chains from one sample in a study of circulating and synovial CD4+ cells in juvenile arthritis. Generated by immunoSEQ multiplex PCR, the TCRdb table keeps only in-frame clones and is missing some. The sample records around 32,000 clones, roughly 96% being singletons. Sequencing input: CD4+ T cells from blood. The origin of the receptors is a human donor with juvenile idiopathic arthritis. The CDR3 runs from the conserved cysteine through the conserved F or W.

V gene	J gene	CDR3 protein
TRBV28	TRBJ2-7	CASSFVEGYEQYF
TRBV28	TRBJ1-4	CASSPGTGSEKLFF
TRBV5-1	TRBJ2-7	CASSLAGTSYEQYF
TRBV23-1	TRBJ1-1	CASSQSSQGRNTEAFF
TRBV29-1	TRBJ2-1	CSVSGTSGRAGSYNEQFF
TRBV6-1	TRBJ2-3	CASSAGGLISTDTQYF
TRBV28	TRBJ1-5	CASTPRGNQPRHF
TRBV7-9	TRBJ1-6	CASSLDYGTAYSPLHF
TRBV4-1	TRBJ2-1	CASSQGQGQDSYNEQFF
TRBV12-1	TRBJ2-7	CASSFGGLAGADEQYF
TRBV18	TRBJ2-7	CASQAGEGPYEQYF
TRBV19	TRBJ2-5	CATRARGQGETQYF
TRBV6-5	TRBJ2-5	CASSAPGRVETQYF
TRBV4-1	TRBJ1-2	CASSHQSGQNVGYGYTF
TRBV7-6	TRBJ2-1	CASSLAAGGPHEQFF
TRBV29-1	TRBJ1-2	CSVAPQGAHGYTF
TRBV6-5	TRBJ2-5	CASSLGTGGETQYF
TRBV10-1	TRBJ2-3	CASSGGSGSRTDTQYF
TRBV4-1	TRBJ2-7	CASSQGVQGYEQYF
TRBV28	TRBJ2-7	CASRLTGLSSYEQYF
TRBV19	TRBJ1-1	CASSGQGLTEAFF
TRBV2	TRBJ2-5	CAIRLAGDETQYF
TRBV19	TRBJ1-5	CASSTGPQEGVGHF
TRBV6-1	TRBJ2-4	CASSPTRQGKYF
TRBV4-2	TRBJ2-5	CASSQELGARETQYF
TRBV25-1	TRBJ2-3	CASSEPGADTQYF
TRBV7-6	TRBJ2-1	CASSFLVSGSGDEQFF
TRBV13	TRBJ2-3	CASSRTDTQYF
TRBV19	TRBJ1-1	CASSPSAGSTEAFF
TRBV4-3	TRBJ1-2	CASSQVGGQGFGYTF
TRBV28	TRBJ1-4	CASISANEKLFF
TRBV5-6	TRBJ1-5	CASSLQGALGNQPQHF
TRBV7-2	TRBJ2-7	CASGSIASGSHEQYF
TRBV15	TRBJ2-1	CATSPRDTGQLYNEQFF
TRBV28	TRBJ2-4	CASISGGTKNIQYF
TRBV6-1	TRBJ1-5	CASRMEGLGPQHF
TRBV6-5	TRBJ1-2	CASSYSRDSGYTF
TRBV7-6	TRBJ1-6	CASSIGRENSPLHF
TRBV7-8	TRBJ1-4	CASSSGQNGEKLFF
TRBV2	TRBJ1-2	CASSLRTGGIDGYTF
TRBV7-9	TRBJ1-1	CASRDSMNTEAFF
TRBV12-5	TRBJ1-1	CASGSLRGEAFF
TRBV7-8	TRBJ2-1	CASSPGANEQFF
TRBV19	TRBJ2-7	CASSVSVTGVEQYF
TRBV5-4	TRBJ2-2	CASSPGTSGRTTGELFF
TRBV21-1	TRBJ2-7	CASTLSQDKIDEQYF
TRBV6-4	TRBJ2-2	CASRAPITGELFF